This T cell receptor (beta chain) is drawn from a study of blood T cell repertoires in COVID-19. Study at large: COVID-19 samples from acute and convalescent phases originated in the United States, Italy and Spain.

In the authors' workflow: Quantification of nucleated cells was approximated via reference gene primer amplification. Data came from immunoSEQ multiplex PCR; TCRdb stores just in-frame clones and leaves some out. From that table come the V and J calls and clone size; the DNA was used to work out D and trimming. The repertoire consists of more than 200,000 clones, with less than 90% occurring once and the leading ten covering over 9.5%. The length of the CDR3 is 14 residues. Germline CDR1 is SQVTM and CDR2 is ANQGSEA. The V gene lost 3 bases and the J gene lost 4 bases, with 15 bases spanning the gap.

The J gene is TRBJ1-2, the V gene TRBV29-1; perhaps TRBD1 as D (5 bases). The clonotype comes from a woman over 75 with COVID-19, enrolled during active disease. Sequenced: peripheral blood. This chain's CDR3 is CSVEGGDSGYGYTF. CDR3 nucleotide sequence: TGCAGCGTTGAGGGGGGGGACTCGGGCTATGGCTACACCTTC.